Listed here is a single T cell receptor (beta chain). In germline, CDR1 is MNHEY, CDR2 SMNVEV (reference sequence). CDR3 length equals 15 residues. Losses at the gene ends were 5 bases for V and 1 base for J; bases not matched to a gene: 7. As TCR cDNA was made by 5'RACE template switching, a universal primer site and UMIs were added. TCRdb re-called the 5' RACE reads through MiXCR, storing one row per CDR3 protein. The table shows about 110,000 distinct CDR3 sequences, with around 8% occurring only once. This specimen comes from a study of T cells after yellow fever vaccination. The overall study: Any fraction with a low cell number was prepared using SMART-Seq v4 Ultra Low Input.

The starting material was CD8+ T cells sorted from PBMCs, obtained 45 days after the yellow fever booster vaccination. The chain carries TRBV27 and TRBJ1-1; TRBD1 agrees at 7 bases. This clonotype was obtained from a young man who received the YFV17D yellow fever vaccine. This chain's CDR3 is CASSAYRGKNTEAFF. The DNA of the CDR3 is TGTGCCAGCAGTGCTTACAGGGGTAAGAACACTGAAGCTTTCTTT.